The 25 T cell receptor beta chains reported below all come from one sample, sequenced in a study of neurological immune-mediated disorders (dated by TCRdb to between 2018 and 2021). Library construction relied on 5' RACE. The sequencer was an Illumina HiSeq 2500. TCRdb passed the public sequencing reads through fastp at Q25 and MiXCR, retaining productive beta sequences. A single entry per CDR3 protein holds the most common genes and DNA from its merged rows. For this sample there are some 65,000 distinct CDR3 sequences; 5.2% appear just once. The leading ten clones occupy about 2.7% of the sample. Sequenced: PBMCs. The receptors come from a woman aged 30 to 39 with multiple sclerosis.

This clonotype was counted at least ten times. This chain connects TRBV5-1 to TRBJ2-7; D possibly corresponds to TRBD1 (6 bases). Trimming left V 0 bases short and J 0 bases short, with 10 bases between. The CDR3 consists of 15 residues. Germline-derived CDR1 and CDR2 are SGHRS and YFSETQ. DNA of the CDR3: TGCGCCAGCAGCTTGGATTGGGACATCTCCTACGAGCAGTACTTC. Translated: CASSLDWDISYEQYF. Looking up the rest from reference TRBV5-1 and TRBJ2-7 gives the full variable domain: KAGVTQTPRYLIKTRGQQVTLSCSPISGHRSVSWYQQTPGQGLQFLFEYFSETQRNKGNFPGRFSGRQFSNSRSEMNVSTLELGDSALYLCASSLDWDISYEQYFGPGTRLTVT.

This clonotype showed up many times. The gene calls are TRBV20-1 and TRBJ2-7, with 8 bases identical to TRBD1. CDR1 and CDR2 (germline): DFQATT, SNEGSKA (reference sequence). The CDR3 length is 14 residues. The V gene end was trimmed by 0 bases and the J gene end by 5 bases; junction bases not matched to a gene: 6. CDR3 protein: CSARDDRTGNEQYF. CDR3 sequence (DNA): TGCAGTGCTAGAGATGACAGGACAGGGAACGAGCAGTACTTC.

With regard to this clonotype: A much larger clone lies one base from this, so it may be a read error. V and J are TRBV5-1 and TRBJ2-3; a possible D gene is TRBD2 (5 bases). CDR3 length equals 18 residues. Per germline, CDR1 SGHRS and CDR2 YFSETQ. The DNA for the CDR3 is TGCGCCAGCAGCTTAGGAGCTCTGGCGGGTAGCGTCACAGATATGCAGTATTTT. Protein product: CASSLGALAGSVTDMQYF.

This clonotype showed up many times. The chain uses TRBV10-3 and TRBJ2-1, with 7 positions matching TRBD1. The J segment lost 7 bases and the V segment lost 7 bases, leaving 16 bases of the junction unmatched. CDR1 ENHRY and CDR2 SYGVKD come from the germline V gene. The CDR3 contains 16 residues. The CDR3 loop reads CAINSINRGLGNEQFF. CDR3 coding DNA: TGTGCCATCAATTCAATAAACAGGGGTCTCGGGAATGAGCAGTTCTTC.

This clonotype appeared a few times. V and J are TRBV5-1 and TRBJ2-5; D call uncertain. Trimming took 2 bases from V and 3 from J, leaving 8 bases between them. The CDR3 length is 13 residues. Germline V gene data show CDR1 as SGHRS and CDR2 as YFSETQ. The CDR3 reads CASSFTHEETQYF. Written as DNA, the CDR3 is TGCGCCAGCAGCTTTACACACGAAGAGACCCAGTACTTC.

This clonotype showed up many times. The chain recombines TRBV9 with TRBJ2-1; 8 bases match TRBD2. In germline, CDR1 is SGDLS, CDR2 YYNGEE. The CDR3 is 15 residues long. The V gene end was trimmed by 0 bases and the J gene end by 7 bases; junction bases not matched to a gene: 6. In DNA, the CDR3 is TGTGCCAGCAGCGTAGTTTCGGGGGGGGTGAATGAGCAGTTCTTC. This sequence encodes CASSVVSGGVNEQFF.

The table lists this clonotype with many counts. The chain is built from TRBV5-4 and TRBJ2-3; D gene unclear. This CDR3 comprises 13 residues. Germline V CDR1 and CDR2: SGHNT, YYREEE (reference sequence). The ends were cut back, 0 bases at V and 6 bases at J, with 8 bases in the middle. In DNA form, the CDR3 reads TGTGCCAGCAGCTTGGCCGGAGCGGATACGCAGTATTTT. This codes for CASSLAGADTQYF.

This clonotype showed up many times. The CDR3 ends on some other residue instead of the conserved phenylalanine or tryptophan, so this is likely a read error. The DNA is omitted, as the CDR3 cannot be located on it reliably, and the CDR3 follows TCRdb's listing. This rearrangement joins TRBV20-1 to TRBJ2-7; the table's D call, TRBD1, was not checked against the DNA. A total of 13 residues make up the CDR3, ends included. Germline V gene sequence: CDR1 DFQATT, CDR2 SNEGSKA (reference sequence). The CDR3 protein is CSASRDRGSPLGL.

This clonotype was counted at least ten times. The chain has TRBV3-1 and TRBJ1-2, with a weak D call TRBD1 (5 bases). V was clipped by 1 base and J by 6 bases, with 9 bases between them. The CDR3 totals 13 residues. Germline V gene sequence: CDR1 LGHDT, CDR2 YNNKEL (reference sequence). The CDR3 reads CASSQGGRDGYTF. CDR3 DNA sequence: TGTGCCAGCAGCCAAGGGGGGAGGGATGGCTACACCTTC.

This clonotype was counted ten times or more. This CDR3 is CATSRDIGTFSVGELFF. CDR3 nucleotides: TGTGCCACCAGCAGAGATATAGGGACGTTCTCGGTCGGGGAGCTGTTTTTT. V and J are TRBV15 and TRBJ2-2; either TRBD1 or TRBD2 may fit D (5 bases each). Germline CDR1 reads LNHNV; CDR2 reads YYDKDF (reference sequence). This CDR3 has 17 amino acids. Trimming cost V 0 bases and J 7 bases, with 18 bases left between them.

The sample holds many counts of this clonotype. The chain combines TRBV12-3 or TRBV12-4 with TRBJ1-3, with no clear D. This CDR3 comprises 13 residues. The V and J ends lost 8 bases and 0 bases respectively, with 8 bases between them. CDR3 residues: CASFLSSGNTIYF. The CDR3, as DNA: TGTGCCAGCTTCCTGAGCTCTGGAAACACCATATATTTT.

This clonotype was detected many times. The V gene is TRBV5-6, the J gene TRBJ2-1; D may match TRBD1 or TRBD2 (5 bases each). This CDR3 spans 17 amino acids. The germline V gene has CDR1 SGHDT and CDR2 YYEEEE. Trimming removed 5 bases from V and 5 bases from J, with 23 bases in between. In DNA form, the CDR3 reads TGTGCCAGCAGGCTCTCCCCGACGAGGGGCTGGGACAATGAGCAGTTCTTC. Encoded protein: CASRLSPTRGWDNEQFF.

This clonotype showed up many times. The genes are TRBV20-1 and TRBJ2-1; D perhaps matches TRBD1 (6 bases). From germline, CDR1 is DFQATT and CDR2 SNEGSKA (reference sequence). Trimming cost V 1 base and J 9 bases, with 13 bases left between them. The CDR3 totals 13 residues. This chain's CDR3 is CSARGALGGEQFF. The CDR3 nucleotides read TGCAGTGCTAGAGGGGCATTAGGGGGTGAGCAGTTCTTC.

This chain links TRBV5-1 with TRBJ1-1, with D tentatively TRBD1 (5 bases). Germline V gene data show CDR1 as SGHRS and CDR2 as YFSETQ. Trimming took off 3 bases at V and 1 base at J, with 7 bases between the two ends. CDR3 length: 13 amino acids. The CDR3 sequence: CASSWGGNTEAFF. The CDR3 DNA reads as TGCGCCAGCAGCTGGGGGGGGAACACTGAAGCTTTCTTT.

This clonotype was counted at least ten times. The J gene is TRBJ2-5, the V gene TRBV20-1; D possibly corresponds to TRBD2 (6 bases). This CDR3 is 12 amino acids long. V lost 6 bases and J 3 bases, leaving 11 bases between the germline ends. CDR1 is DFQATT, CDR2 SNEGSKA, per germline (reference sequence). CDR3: CSAPAGKETQYF. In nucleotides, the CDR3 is TGCAGTGCACCAGCGGGCAAAGAGACCCAGTACTTC.

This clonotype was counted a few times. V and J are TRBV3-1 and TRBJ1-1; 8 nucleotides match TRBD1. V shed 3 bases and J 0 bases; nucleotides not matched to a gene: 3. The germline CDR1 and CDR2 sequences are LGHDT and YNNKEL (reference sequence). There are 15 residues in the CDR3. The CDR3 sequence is CASSQGTGMNTEAFF. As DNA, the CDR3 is TGTGCCAGCAGCCAGGGGACAGGCATGAACACTGAAGCTTTCTTT.

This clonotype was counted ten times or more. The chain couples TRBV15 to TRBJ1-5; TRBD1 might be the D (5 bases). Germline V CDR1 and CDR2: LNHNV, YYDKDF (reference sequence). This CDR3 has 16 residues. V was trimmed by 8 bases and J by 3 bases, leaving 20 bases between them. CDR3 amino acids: CATGSGGYTNNQPQHF. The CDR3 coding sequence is TGTGCCACCGGCTCGGGGGGATACACAAACAATCAGCCCCAGCATTTT.

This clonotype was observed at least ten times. The DNA for the CDR3 is TGTGCCAGCAGCTTAGGAAGGCGGGGCCGCAATCAGCCCCAGCATTTT. It yields the protein CASSLGRRGRNQPQHF. V usage is TRBV7-2 and J usage is TRBJ1-5, with D perhaps matching TRBD1 (5 bases). There are 16 residues in the CDR3. The germline V gene has CDR1 SGHTA and CDR2 FQGNSA. Trimming shortened V by 1 base and J by 2 bases, and 12 bases separated the two germline ends.

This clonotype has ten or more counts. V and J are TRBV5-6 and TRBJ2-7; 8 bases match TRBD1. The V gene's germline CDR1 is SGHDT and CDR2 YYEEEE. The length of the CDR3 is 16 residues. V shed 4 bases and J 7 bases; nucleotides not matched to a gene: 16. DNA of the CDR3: TGTGCCAGCAGCAGGAGACAGGGGATCGAAGCGGTGGAGCAGTACTTC. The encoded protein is CASSRRQGIEAVEQYF.

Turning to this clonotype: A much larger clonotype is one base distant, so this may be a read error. CDR3 protein: CSATSKAQYF. CDR3 bases: TGCAGTGCTACGTCGAAGGCCCAGTACTTC. The chain is built from TRBV20-1 and TRBJ2-5, with unresolved D. The CDR3 sequence is 10 residues long. CDR1 is DFQATT, CDR2 SNEGSKA, per germline (reference sequence). The V end lost 4 bases, the J end lost 9 bases, and 9 bases lay between the germline ends.

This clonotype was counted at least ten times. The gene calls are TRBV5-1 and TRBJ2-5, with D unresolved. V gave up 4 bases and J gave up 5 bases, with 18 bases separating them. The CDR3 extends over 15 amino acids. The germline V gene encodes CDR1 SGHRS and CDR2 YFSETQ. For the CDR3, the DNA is TGCGCCAGCAGCGGACCCGTCGGGCGTGGGGAGACCCAGTACTTC. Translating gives CASSGPVGRGETQYF. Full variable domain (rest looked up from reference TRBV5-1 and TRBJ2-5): KAGVTQTPRYLIKTRGQQVTLSCSPISGHRSVSWYQQTPGQGLQFLFEYFSETQRNKGNFPGRFSGRQFSNSRSEMNVSTLELGDSALYLCASSGPVGRGETQYFGPGTRLLVL.

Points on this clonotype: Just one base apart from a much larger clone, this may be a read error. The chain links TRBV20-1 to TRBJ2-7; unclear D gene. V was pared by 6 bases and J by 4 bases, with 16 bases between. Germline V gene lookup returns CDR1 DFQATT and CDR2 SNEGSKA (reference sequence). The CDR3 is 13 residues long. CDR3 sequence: CSAAEGDGYEQYF. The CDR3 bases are TGCAGTGCCGCGGAAGGAGATGGGTACGAGCAGTACTTC.

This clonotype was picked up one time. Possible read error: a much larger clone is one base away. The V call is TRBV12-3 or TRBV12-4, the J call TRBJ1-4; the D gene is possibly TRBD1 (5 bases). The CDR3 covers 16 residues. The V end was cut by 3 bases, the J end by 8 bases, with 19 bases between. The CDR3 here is CASSFHPGKGPEKLFF. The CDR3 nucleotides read TGTGCCAGCAGTTTCCACCCGGGAAAGGGACCCGAAAAACTGTTTTTT.

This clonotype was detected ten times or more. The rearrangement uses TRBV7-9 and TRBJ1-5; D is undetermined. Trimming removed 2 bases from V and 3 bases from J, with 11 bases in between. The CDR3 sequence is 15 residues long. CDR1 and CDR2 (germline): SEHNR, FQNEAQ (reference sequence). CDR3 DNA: TGTGCCAGCAGCTTATACGGGGATGACAATCAGCCCCAGCATTTT. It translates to CASSLYGDDNQPQHF.

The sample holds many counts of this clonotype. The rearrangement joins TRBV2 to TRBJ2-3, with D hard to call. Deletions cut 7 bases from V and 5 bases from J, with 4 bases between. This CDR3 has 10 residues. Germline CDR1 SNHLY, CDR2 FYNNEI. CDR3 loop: CASIRDTQYF. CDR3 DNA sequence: TGTGCCAGCATAAGAGATACGCAGTATTTT.